This record looks at one T cell receptor (beta chain) sequence and its context. This entry belongs to a study of blood T cell repertoires in COVID-19. The assay was immunoSEQ multiplex PCR, and TCRdb's table has in-frame clones only and misses some. Of about 50,000 clones in the sample, around 88% are singletons; the top ten hold roughly 2.1%. Germline values: CDR1 SGHTA, CDR2 FQGNSA. The length of the CDR3 is 15 residues. The V gene end was trimmed by 1 base and the J gene end by 12 bases; junction bases not matched to a gene: 10. V and J are TRBV7-2 and TRBJ2-1, with TRBD2 matching over 9 bases. What was sequenced was peripheral blood. This sequence originates from a woman in her sixties with acute or convalescent COVID-19. The CDR3 loop is CASSLELAGSGVQFF. The CDR3 DNA follows: TGTGCCAGCAGCTTAGAACTAGCGGGCTCTGGGGTGCAGTTCTTC. Filled out from reference TRBV7-2 and TRBJ2-1, the complete variable domain reads GAGVSQSPSNKVTEKGKDVELRCDPISGHTALYWYRQSLGQGLEFLIYFQGNSAPDKSGLPSDRFSAERTGGSVSTLTIQRTQQEDSAVYLCASSLELAGSGVQFFGPGTRLTVL.